Listed here are 2 T cell receptor beta chains from one sample, sequenced in a study of cytomegalovirus exposure and HLA in healthy donors. Amplification used 60 Vbeta primers and 13 Jbeta primers. Sequencing used immunoSEQ multiplex PCR; TCRdb keeps in-frame clones, though not all of them. The sample has around 180,000 clones, about four fifths seen once; the top ten hold about 7%. Sequencing used PBMCs. The receptor set was obtained from a man aged 25 to 40 in good health and CMV-seropositive.

V gene TRBV4-1 combines with J gene TRBJ2-3, with D maybe TRBD2 (6 bases). Germline V lookup: CDR1 MGHRA, CDR2 YSYEKL. This CDR3 region has 19 residues. V dropped 6 bases and J dropped 2 bases, with 27 bases sitting between them. The chain's CDR3 is CASRVWPPGGDRHTDTQYF. DNA of the CDR3: TGCGCCAGCAGGGTTTGGCCTCCAGGCGGGGATAGGCACACAGATACGCAGTATTTT.

This clone came up once. This chain joins TRBV19 and TRBJ2-3; D not certain. Per the germline V gene, CDR1 is LNHDA and CDR2 is SQIVND (reference sequence). Trimming cost V 6 bases and J 6 bases, with 13 bases left between them. CDR3 length: 13 residues. CDR3 in amino acids: CASRGLLEDTQYF. CDR3 coding DNA: TGTGCCAGTAGGGGCCTCTTAGAGGATACGCAGTATTTT. Combining the CDR3 with reference TRBV19 and TRBJ2-3 gives the whole variable domain DGGITQSPKYLFRKEGQNVTLSCEQNLNHDAMYWYRQDPGQGLRLIYYSQIVNDFQKGDIAEGYSVSREKKESFPLTVTSAQKNPTAFYLCASRGLLEDTQYFGPGTRLTVL.